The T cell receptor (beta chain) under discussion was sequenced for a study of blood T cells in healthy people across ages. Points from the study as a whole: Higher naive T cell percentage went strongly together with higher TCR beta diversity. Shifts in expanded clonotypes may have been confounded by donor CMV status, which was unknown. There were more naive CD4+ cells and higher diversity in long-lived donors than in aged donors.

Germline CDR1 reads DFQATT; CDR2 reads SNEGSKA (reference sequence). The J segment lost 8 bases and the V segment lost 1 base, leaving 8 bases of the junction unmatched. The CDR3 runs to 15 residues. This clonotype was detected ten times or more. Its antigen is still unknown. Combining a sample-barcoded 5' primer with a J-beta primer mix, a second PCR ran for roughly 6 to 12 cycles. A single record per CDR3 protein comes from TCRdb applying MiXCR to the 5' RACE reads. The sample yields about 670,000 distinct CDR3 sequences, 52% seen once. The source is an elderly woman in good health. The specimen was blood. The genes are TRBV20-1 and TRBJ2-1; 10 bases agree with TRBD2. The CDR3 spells CSARVSLAGVYEQFF. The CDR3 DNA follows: TGCAGTGCTAGAGTCTCTCTAGCGGGAGTTTATGAGCAGTTCTTC.